Presented here are 28 T cell receptor beta chains from one specimen sequenced in a study of cytomegalovirus exposure and HLA in healthy donors. The PCR had 60 Vbeta and 13 Jbeta primers. Only in-frame clones appear in the TCRdb table, and some are missing; sequencing was by immunoSEQ multiplex PCR. The sample lists 110,000 or so clones; about 79% were seen once. What was sequenced was PBMCs. These receptors came from a woman younger than 30 in good health and CMV-seronegative.

The chain employs TRBV18 and TRBJ2-1; D uncertain. V lost 3 bases, J lost 0 bases, and 6 bases lay in between. Per the germline V gene, CDR1 is KGHSH and CDR2 is LQKENI. This CDR3 is built from 14 residues. As DNA, the CDR3 is TGTGCCAGCTCACCGGTCGGCTCCTACAATGAGCAGTTCTTC. Translation gives CASSPVGSYNEQFF.

J is TRBJ1-1 and V is TRBV27, with 9 bases lining up with TRBD1. Germline assignment: CDR1 MNHEY and CDR2 SMNVEV (reference sequence). Trimming at V came to 7 bases and at J to 0 bases, leaving 3 bases not matched to a gene. The CDR3 loop spans 14 amino acids. The CDR3 is CASKRDRVNTEAFF. The CDR3, as DNA: TGTGCCAGCAAAAGGGACAGGGTGAACACTGAAGCTTTCTTT.

This clone turned up a few times. The chain combines TRBV11-2 with TRBJ2-1; 10 bases fit TRBD1. The CDR3 is 16 residues long. Germline-derived CDR1 and CDR2 are SGHAT and FQNNGV. V lost 5 bases to trimming and J lost 10 bases; unmatched junction nucleotides: 14. In nucleotides, the CDR3 is TGTGCCAGCAGCCCACCCAATCCCCGGGACAGGGGAGAGCAGTTCTTC. This translates into CASSPPNPRDRGEQFF.

A remark on this clone: The junction and the germline gene differ at one end; a read error may be behind it. The chain joins TRBV7-7 to TRBJ2-5; a weak D match, TRBD2 (5 bases). The CDR3 consists of 15 residues. Germline V gives CDR1 SSHAT, CDR2 FNYEAQ (reference sequence). The DNA for the CDR3 is TGTGCTAGCAGCTCTATGCTAGCCCCTGGAGAGACCCAGTACTTC. This codes for CASSSMLAPGETQYF.

This clone has a single count. This chain connects TRBV5-1 to TRBJ2-7; 7 bases match TRBD1. V lost 0 bases and J lost 7; bases outside the gene matches: 7. The V gene's germline CDR1 is SGHRS and CDR2 YFSETQ. The CDR3 extends over 14 amino acids. This CDR3 is CASSLEQGPWEQYF. The CDR3 nucleotides read TGCGCCAGCAGCTTGGAACAGGGGCCTTGGGAGCAGTACTTC.

The chain uses TRBV7-2 and TRBJ2-1; the match to TRBD2 covers 10 bases. CDR3 length: 14 residues. The trim removed 10 bases at V and 8 bases at J, leaving 11 bases unmatched. Germline values: CDR1 SGHTA, CDR2 FQGNSA. CDR3 region: CATIQREGRYEQFF. As DNA, the CDR3 is TGTGCCACCATACAGCGGGAGGGAAGGTATGAGCAGTTCTTC.

This clone was seen a few times. The rearrangement uses TRBV11-3 and TRBJ1-1, with 8 bases identical to TRBD1. Germline V gives CDR1 SGHNT, CDR2 YENEEA. This CDR3 is 14 amino acids long. J gave up 7 bases and V 4 bases, and 8 bases lay outside the gene matches. This chain's CDR3 is CASSYQTGQGEAFF. For the CDR3, the DNA is TGTGCCAGCAGCTACCAAACCGGACAGGGTGAAGCTTTCTTT.

Here the CDR3 reads CASHQAGAGETQYF. In DNA, the CDR3 is TGTGCCAGTCACCAAGCGGGAGCGGGGGAGACCCAGTACTTC. This chain connects TRBV19 to TRBJ2-5, with TRBD2 matching 8 bases. V was clipped by 8 bases and J by 5 bases; unmatched bases: 10. This CDR3 has 14 residues. Per the germline V gene, CDR1 is LNHDA and CDR2 is SQIVND (reference sequence).

CDR3 in amino acids: CAWARENSPLHF. CDR3 coding DNA: TGTGCCTGGGCCAGGGAAAATTCACCCCTCCACTTT. This sequence joins TRBV30 and TRBJ1-6; a possible D gene is TRBD1 (5 bases). V gave up 5 bases and J gave up 7 bases, with 9 bases separating them. Germline assignment: CDR1 GTSNPN and CDR2 SVGIG (reference sequence). The CDR3 runs 12 residues.

This chain uses TRBV4-2 with TRBJ2-7; possibly TRBD2 for D (6 bases). This CDR3 has 17 residues. Trimming cost V 1 base and J 4 bases, with 20 bases left between them. Looked up from germline, CDR1 is LGHNA and CDR2 is YNFKEQ. This CDR3 reads CASSQGSTSSFNYEQYF. The DNA of the CDR3 is TGTGCCAGCAGCCAAGGCTCAACTAGCTCCTTTAATTACGAGCAGTACTTC.

This chain connects TRBV4-2 to TRBJ2-2; D is possibly TRBD2 (5 bases). Per germline, CDR1 LGHNA and CDR2 YNFKEQ. This CDR3 region has 17 residues. V was trimmed by 0 bases and J by 5 bases, leaving 16 bases between them. The CDR3 region has the DNA TGTGCCAGCAGCCAAGAGACACTACTAGTCTCAACCGGGGAGCTGTTTTTT. Its protein is CASSQETLLVSTGELFF.

The chain employs TRBV19 and TRBJ2-2; a possible D gene is TRBD2 (6 bases). Per the germline V gene, CDR1 is LNHDA and CDR2 is SQIVND (reference sequence). Trimming stripped 3 bases from V and 2 bases from J, with 10 bases between. The CDR3 has 15 residues. Here the CDR3 DNA reads TGTGCCAGTAGTATTCAGGGAGGTAACACCGGGGAGCTGTTTTTT. Translated: CASSIQGGNTGELFF. The whole variable domain, filled in from reference TRBV19 and TRBJ2-2, reads DGGITQSPKYLFRKEGQNVTLSCEQNLNHDAMYWYRQDPGQGLRLIYYSQIVNDFQKGDIAEGYSVSREKKESFPLTVTSAQKNPTAFYLCASSIQGGNTGELFFGEGSRLTVL.

V usage is TRBV28 and J usage is TRBJ2-3; perhaps TRBD2 as D (6 bases). Trimming took 7 bases from V and 0 from J, leaving 20 bases between them. The length of the CDR3 is 17 residues. The germline CDR1 and CDR2 sequences are MDHEN and SYDVKM. The CDR3 loop reads CASNPGLLILSTDTQYF. The CDR3 DNA reads TGTGCCAGCAATCCGGGACTCCTAATCCTAAGCACAGATACGCAGTATTTT.

The V gene is TRBV28, the J gene TRBJ2-7; perhaps TRBD1 as D (6 bases). Germline CDR1 MDHEN, CDR2 SYDVKM. The CDR3 has 15 amino acids. V was clipped by 2 bases and J by 2 bases, with 13 bases between them. CDR3 protein: CASSLGYRATYEQYF. The CDR3 DNA is TGTGCCAGCAGTTTAGGGTACAGGGCGACCTACGAGCAGTACTTC.

The CDR3 bases are TGTGCCAGCAGCTTAGGGTCGCGGGGCTCCTACGAGCAGTACGTC. Translating it yields CASSLGSRGSYEQYV. J is TRBJ2-7 and V is TRBV7-9; maybe TRBD2 (6 bases). Germline CDR1 is SEHNR and CDR2 is FQNEAQ (reference sequence). The ends were cut back, 1 base at V and 0 bases at J, with 10 bases in the middle. The CDR3 is 15 amino acids.

The gene calls are TRBV7-9 and TRBJ1-2, with D hard to call. Looked up from germline, CDR1 is SEHNR and CDR2 is FQNEAQ (reference sequence). The germline V and J ends were trimmed by 4 bases and 8 bases, with 11 bases remaining between them. This CDR3 spans 12 amino acids. Here the CDR3 DNA reads TGTGCCAGCAGCTCCCGGGTGGTCGGCTACACCTTC. Its protein is CASSSRVVGYTF. Drawing the rest from reference TRBV7-9 and TRBJ1-2, the complete variable domain is DTGVSQNPRHKITKRGQNVTFRCDPISEHNRLYWYRQTLGQGPEFLTYFQNEAQLEKSRLLSDRFSAERPKGSFSTLEIQRTEQGDSAMYLCASSSRVVGYTFGSGTRLTVV.

The J gene is TRBJ1-6, the V gene TRBV28; D gene unclear. The CDR3 consists of 13 residues. Germline V gives CDR1 MDHEN, CDR2 SYDVKM. Trimming removed 3 bases at V and 6 bases at J, with 6 bases between. This chain's CDR3 is CASSFSSNSPLHF. In DNA, the CDR3 is TGTGCCAGCAGTTTTTCGAGTAATTCACCCCTCCACTTT.

V gene TRBV11-2 combines with J gene TRBJ1-1; 9 bases agree with TRBD1. The CDR3 length is 14 residues. The junction had 6 bases not matched to a gene; V was cut back by 5 bases and J by 5 bases. Germline CDR1 and CDR2: SGHAT and FQNNGV. The CDR3 loop is CASSMTGGGTEAFF. The CDR3, as DNA: TGTGCCAGCAGCATGACAGGGGGAGGTACTGAAGCTTTCTTT.

The genes are TRBV23-1 and TRBJ2-7; 8 positions agree with TRBD1. TRBV23-1 is annotated as an ORF whose role is uncertain. Trimming took 4 bases from V and 3 from J; bases not matched to a gene: 2. This CDR3 has 13 amino acids. The CDR3 nucleotides read TGCGCCAGCAGTCCAGGGGGCTACTACGAGCAGTACTTC. It codes for CASSPGGYYEQYF.

This clone came up a few times. The rearrangement uses TRBV2 and TRBJ2-5; D might be TRBD2 (5 bases). This CDR3 region has 14 residues. CDR1 is SNHLY, CDR2 FYNNEI, per germline. Trimming shortened V by 3 bases and J by 3 bases, and 11 bases separated the two germline ends. The CDR3: CASSDGVREETQYF. The DNA of the CDR3 is TGTGCCAGCAGTGACGGGGTTAGGGAAGAGACCCAGTACTTC.

The chain employs TRBV28 and TRBJ2-1, with a weak D call TRBD1 (6 bases). Germline V gene data show CDR1 as MDHEN and CDR2 as SYDVKM. This CDR3 comprises 14 residues. Trimming pared 6 bases from V and 8 bases from J, leaving 17 bases between. CDR3 protein: CASRPGSHRDEQFF. CDR3 DNA sequence: TGTGCCAGCAGACCCGGATCCCACAGGGATGAGCAGTTCTTC.

A single count supports this clone. V is TRBV7-9 and J is TRBJ1-5; unclear D gene. The CDR3 is 15 residues long. V was cut by 0 bases and J by 2 bases, with 8 bases left in between. The germline V gene has CDR1 SEHNR and CDR2 FQNEAQ (reference sequence). CDR3 nucleotide sequence: TGTGCCAGCAGCTTAGCGGGCAATGGCAATCAGCCCCAGCATTTT. Encoded protein: CASSLAGNGNQPQHF.

The chain joins TRBV29-1 to TRBJ2-1; D unclear. Germline values: CDR1 SQVTM, CDR2 ANQGSEA. The V and J ends lost 2 bases and 9 bases respectively, with 5 bases between them. CDR3 length: 10 amino acids. CDR3: CSVESREQFF. CDR3 DNA: TGCAGCGTTGAAAGCCGTGAGCAGTTCTTC.

The chain joins TRBV9 to TRBJ1-6, with D perhaps matching TRBD1 (5 bases). The CDR3 has 14 amino acids. The germline V gene encodes CDR1 SGDLS and CDR2 YYNGEE. The germline V and J ends were trimmed by 4 bases and 6 bases, with 11 bases remaining between them. The CDR3 DNA sequence: TGTGCCAGCAGCCTGGCGGGGGGTAATTCACCCCTCCACTTT. It translates to CASSLAGGNSPLHF. The whole variable domain, remainder taken from reference TRBV9 and TRBJ1-6, is DSGVTQTPKHLITATGQRVTLRCSPRSGDLSVYWYQQSLDQGLQFLIQYYNGEERAKGNILERFSAQQFPDLHSELNLSSLELGDSALYFCASSLAGGNSPLHFGNGTRLTVT.

The J gene is TRBJ2-1, the V gene TRBV6-5, with D possibly matching TRBD1 (6 bases). V was cut by 1 base and J by 6 bases, with 16 bases left in between. Germline loops: CDR1 MNHEY, CDR2 SVGAGI. The CDR3 is made up of 16 amino acids. CDR3 region: CASSYLQGTGSNEQFF. The CDR3 nucleotides are TGTGCCAGCAGTTACTTACAGGGAACGGGTTCCAATGAGCAGTTCTTC.

This chain uses TRBV5-4 with TRBJ1-1; 9 bases align to TRBD1. Germline V gene data show CDR1 as SGHNT and CDR2 as YYREEE (reference sequence). This CDR3 has 15 residues. The V segment lost 4 bases and the J segment 2 bases; nucleotides outside the gene matches: 6. Here the CDR3 DNA reads TGTGCCAGCAGCCCCGGACAGGGGCGAAACACTGAAGCTTTCTTT. Its translation is CASSPGQGRNTEAFF.

The V call is TRBV27, the J call TRBJ1-2; D may be TRBD1 (5 bases). V was cut by 1 base and J by 6 bases, with 12 bases left in between. The CDR3 extends over 14 amino acids. The V gene's germline CDR1 is MNHEY and CDR2 SMNVEV (reference sequence). CDR3 nucleotides: TGTGCCAGCAGTTTATTGGGGTCGGGGGATGGCTACACCTTC. It codes for CASSLLGSGDGYTF.

This clone was recorded once. V is TRBV5-1 and J is TRBJ2-5, with D possibly being TRBD1 (6 bases). CDR3 length: 13 amino acids. Germline CDR1 SGHRS, CDR2 YFSETQ. Trimming pared 1 base from V and 2 bases from J, leaving 6 bases between. The CDR3 region is CASSLRGQETQYF. CDR3 in DNA: TGCGCCAGCAGCTTGAGGGGGCAAGAGACCCAGTACTTC.